A selection of T cell receptor beta chains follows, all from one sample in a study of shared clonotypes between healthy human individuals. Repertoires were generated with immunoSEQ multiplex PCR, while TCRdb's copy carries only in-frame clones and drops some. Among 90,000 to 150,000 clones listed, about 70% were seen once. The sequencing input was memory CD8+ T cells sorted from blood. The receptors stem from a woman under 40 in good health. Both conserved end residues are part of each CDR3. D genes are given only for firm matches. Some rows mark clone size as missing; the rest say once, few, many or name a class of expanded clone.

d_gene	abundance	v_gene	j_gene	CDR3aa	CDR3nt
TRBD1	-	TRBV30	TRBJ2-1	CAWSYIDRGLNNEQFF	TGTGCCTGGAGCTACATCGACAGGGGGCTAAACAATGAGCAGTTCTTC
-	-	TRBV4-1	TRBJ2-1	CASSQGERRNEQFF	TGCGCCAGCAGCCAGGGCGAGAGGAGGAATGAGCAGTTCTTC
-	-	TRBV5-1	TRBJ2-7	CASRSTGTTSSYEQYF	TGCGCCAGCAGGTCAACCGGGACGACCAGCTCCTACGAGCAGTACTTC
-	-	TRBV5-1	TRBJ1-1	CASSLYFMNTEAFF	TGCGCCAGCTCTCTCTATTTTATGAACACTGAAGCTTTCTTT
-	-	TRBV7-9	TRBJ2-7	CASSEGGVGISYEQYF	TGTGCCAGCAGCGAGGGAGGCGTCGGAATCTCCTACGAGCAGTACTTC
TRBD2	few	TRBV6-6	TRBJ2-7	CASTEGIAGYEQYF	TGTGCCAGCACCGAGGGGATAGCGGGATACGAGCAGTACTTC
TRBD1	few	TRBV14	TRBJ2-7	CASSQDGTGRSYEQYF	TGTGCCAGCAGCCAAGATGGGACAGGTCGGTCCTACGAGCAGTACTTC
-	-	TRBV28	TRBJ1-1	CASSFVRETTEAFF	TGTGCCAGCAGTTTCGTCAGGGAGACCACTGAAGCTTTCTTT
-	-	TRBV11-2	TRBJ2-1	CASSLKFNEQFF	TGTGCCAGCAGCTTAAAGTTTAATGAGCAGTTCTTC
TRBD1	-	TRBV4-1	TRBJ1-5	CASSLDRGNQPQHF	TGCGCCAGCAGCCTGGACAGGGGCAATCAGCCCCAGCATTTT
-	-	TRBV19	TRBJ2-7	CASSSRSVHEQYF	TGTGCCAGTAGTAGCAGGTCTGTCCACGAGCAGTACTTC
-	many	TRBV14	TRBJ1-1	CASSQGRAGSNTEAFF	TGTGCCAGCAGCCAAGGTCGAGCAGGGTCGAACACTGAAGCTTTCTTT
TRBD1	-	TRBV25-1	TRBJ2-1	CASSEPGQSLNNEQFF	TGTGCCAGCAGTGAGCCGGGACAGAGCTTAAACAATGAGCAGTTCTTC
TRBD2	many	TRBV5-4	TRBJ2-5	CASSLGLAGEGGETQYF	TGTGCCAGCAGCTTGGGGCTAGCGGGAGAAGGAGGAGAGACCCAGTACTTC
TRBD2	-	TRBV9	TRBJ2-3	CASSVVTLADTQYF	TGTGCCAGCAGCGTAGTGACACTAGCGGATACGCAGTATTTT
-	few	TRBV25-1	TRBJ1-1	CASSAPNGGTEAFF	TGTGCCAGCAGTGCCCCAAACGGGGGCACTGAAGCTTTCTTT
-	-	TRBV11-2	TRBJ1-5	CASSLRGHQPQHF	TGTGCCAGCAGCTTGAGGGGCCACCAGCCCCAGCATTTT
TRBD2	-	TRBV5-1	TRBJ2-3	CASSLSSGSLDTQYF	TGCGCCAGCAGCTTGTCTAGCGGGAGTTTAGATACGCAGTATTTT
-	-	TRBV19	TRBJ1-3	CATAPTGWGTIYF	TGTGCCACAGCTCCCACAGGGTGGGGCACCATATATTTT
-	-	TRBV28	TRBJ2-3	CASKGPFFDTQYF	TGTGCCAGCAAGGGACCGTTTTTTGATACGCAGTATTTT
-	many	TRBV27	TRBJ1-5	CASSLLSGQPQHF	TGTGCCAGCAGTTTGCTTAGTGGTCAGCCCCAGCATTTT
TRBD2	-	TRBV10-2	TRBJ2-5	CASSETLAGGQETQYF	TGCGCCAGCAGTGAGACCCTAGCGGGAGGACAAGAGACCCAGTACTTC
-	-	TRBV2	TRBJ1-5	CASTWTETQPQHF	TGTGCCAGCACCTGGACAGAGACTCAGCCCCAGCATTTT
-	many	TRBV11-1	TRBJ2-7	CASSEIPSASAKEQYF	TGTGCCAGCAGCGAAATCCCCTCTGCGTCTGCGAAAGAGCAGTACTTC
-	-	TRBV25-1	TRBJ2-7	CASSSRGGPEQYF	TGTGCCAGCAGCTCGAGGGGGGGCCCCGAGCAGTACTTC
-	once	TRBV19	TRBJ1-4	CASSISGAGDATNEKLFF	TGTGCCAGTAGTATATCAGGGGCGGGAGACGCAACTAATGAAAAACTGTTTTTT
-	-	TRBV6-5	TRBJ2-1	CASSYSVGRVGDEQFF	TGTGCCAGCAGTTACTCGGTCGGTAGGGTCGGTGATGAGCAGTTCTTC
-	-	TRBV4-2	TRBJ2-5	CASSLLGRETQYF	TGTGCCAGCAGCTTGTTAGGGAGGGAGACCCAGTACTTC
TRBD2	few	TRBV5-1	TRBJ2-3	CASSLGTSGRARTDTQYF	TGCGCCAGCAGCTTGGGGACTAGCGGGAGGGCGCGCACAGATACGCAGTATTTT
TRBD1	few	TRBV27	TRBJ2-1	CATTGGGNEQFF	TGTGCCACGACAGGGGGCGGCAATGAGCAGTTCTTC
-	medium-sized	TRBV28	TRBJ2-6	CASRYRGANVLTF	TGTGCCAGCAGGTACAGGGGGGCCAACGTCCTGACTTTC
TRBD2	-	TRBV7-8	TRBJ2-3	CASSFKRLALPTDTQYF	TGTGCCAGCAGCTTCAAAAGACTAGCTCTACCTACAGATACGCAGTATTTT